Listed below are T cell receptor beta chains from one sample, sequenced in a study of beta chain features in type 1 diabetes. The method was immunoSEQ multiplex PCR; TCRdb's version includes in-frame clones alone and lacks a portion of them. This table holds about 370,000 clones, over 8.5% found once. Sequenced sample: central memory CD4+ T cells from blood. Receptors were obtained from a young man with type 1 diabetes. The CDR3 runs from the conserved cysteine through the conserved F or W. A D gene is named only where the DNA matches it firmly. Where a row states a size, it is once, few, many or the class of an expanded clone; other rows omit it.

d_gene: NA
abundance: NA
j_gene: TRBJ1-3
v_gene: TRBV4-3
CDR3nt: TGCGCCAGCAGCCGGGGCGACTCTGGAAACACCATATATTTT
CDR3aa: CASSRGDSGNTIYF

d_gene: NA
abundance: NA
j_gene: TRBJ2-3
v_gene: TRBV11-3
CDR3nt: TGTGCCAGCAGCCCGGGGATAAAGCAGTATTTT
CDR3aa: CASSPGIKQYF

d_gene: NA
abundance: few
j_gene: TRBJ2-3
v_gene: TRBV7-2
CDR3nt: TGTGCCAGCAGCTTAGTGCGGTCTAGCACAGATACGCAGTATTTT
CDR3aa: CASSLVRSSTDTQYF

d_gene: NA
abundance: few
j_gene: TRBJ1-1
v_gene: TRBV7-9
CDR3nt: TGTGCCAGCAGCTTAGCAGGGGTGACTGAAGCTTTCTTT
CDR3aa: CASSLAGVTEAFF

d_gene: NA
abundance: NA
j_gene: TRBJ2-2
v_gene: TRBV2
CDR3nt: TGTGCCAGCAGTGAGGGACAAAACACCGGGGAGCTGTTTTTT
CDR3aa: CASSEGQNTGELFF

d_gene: NA
abundance: few
j_gene: TRBJ1-2
v_gene: TRBV27
CDR3nt: TGTGCCAGCAGTTCGACAGTAAACTATGGCTACACCTTC
CDR3aa: CASSSTVNYGYTF

d_gene: NA
abundance: NA
j_gene: TRBJ2-1
v_gene: TRBV7-2
CDR3nt: TGTGCCAGCAGCTTGAATGGCGGGACCTCCTACAATGAGCAGTTCTTC
CDR3aa: CASSLNGGTSYNEQFF

d_gene: NA
abundance: many
j_gene: TRBJ2-2
v_gene: TRBV6-5
CDR3nt: TGTGCCAGCAGTTACCAAGTGAACACCGGGGAGCTGTTTTTT
CDR3aa: CASSYQVNTGELFF

d_gene: NA
abundance: NA
j_gene: TRBJ1-2
v_gene: TRBV28
CDR3nt: TGTGCCAGCAGTTTCGGAGGGGAAAACTATGGCTACACCTTC
CDR3aa: CASSFGGENYGYTF

d_gene: TRBD1
abundance: NA
j_gene: TRBJ2-2
v_gene: TRBV5-1
CDR3nt: TGCGCCAGCAGCCAGGGACAGCCGAACACCGGGGAGCTGTTTTTT
CDR3aa: CASSQGQPNTGELFF

d_gene: TRBD2
abundance: few
j_gene: TRBJ2-1
v_gene: TRBV4-3
CDR3nt: TGCGCCAGCAGCCAACAACTAGCGGGAGGGCCGGGAGAGCAGTTCTTC
CDR3aa: CASSQQLAGGPGEQFF

d_gene: NA
abundance: few
j_gene: TRBJ2-3
v_gene: TRBV6-1
CDR3nt: TGTGCCAGCAGTGAAGAGCGGAGGCCAGTAGATACGCAGTATTTT
CDR3aa: CASSEERRPVDTQYF

d_gene: NA
abundance: NA
j_gene: TRBJ1-1
v_gene: TRBV5-4
CDR3nt: TGTGCCAGCAGCTTATTGAGGGCTCCGACTGAAGCTTTCTTT
CDR3aa: CASSLLRAPTEAFF

d_gene: NA
abundance: few
j_gene: TRBJ1-2
v_gene: TRBV5-4
CDR3nt: TGCGCCAGCAGTCTAAAACAGGCGTCCTATGGCTACACCTTC
CDR3aa: CASSLKQASYGYTF

d_gene: TRBD2
abundance: many
j_gene: TRBJ2-4
v_gene: TRBV7-2
CDR3nt: TGTGCCAGCGCGATAGCGGGAGGCGCCAAAAACATTCAGTACTTC
CDR3aa: CASAIAGGAKNIQYF

d_gene: TRBD1
abundance: NA
j_gene: TRBJ2-6
v_gene: TRBV28
CDR3nt: TGTGCCAGCAGTTTCGGGACAGGGGTTTCTGGGGCCAACGTCCTGACTTTC
CDR3aa: CASSFGTGVSGANVLTF

d_gene: NA
abundance: NA
j_gene: TRBJ2-7
v_gene: TRBV7-2
CDR3nt: TGTGCCAGCAGCTTAGGGCCTAGCGGAGCGCAGGGGGAGCAGTACTTC
CDR3aa: CASSLGPSGAQGEQYF

d_gene: NA
abundance: NA
j_gene: TRBJ2-5
v_gene: TRBV30
CDR3nt: TGTGCCTGGACCCCAGGGGTCAAGACCCAGTACTTC
CDR3aa: CAWTPGVKTQYF

d_gene: NA
abundance: few
j_gene: TRBJ2-3
v_gene: TRBV6-1
CDR3nt: TGTGCCAGCAATACAGGGATAGATACGCAGTATTTT
CDR3aa: CASNTGIDTQYF

d_gene: NA
abundance: many
j_gene: TRBJ2-2
v_gene: TRBV6-6
CDR3nt: TGTGCCAGCAGTTATTTCTCGGCGAACACCGGGGAGCTGTTTTTT
CDR3aa: CASSYFSANTGELFF

d_gene: NA
abundance: many
j_gene: TRBJ2-4
v_gene: TRBV28
CDR3nt: TGTGCCAGCAGTCCAGGGGGGGAGACCAAAAACATTCAGTACTTC
CDR3aa: CASSPGGETKNIQYF

d_gene: NA
abundance: NA
j_gene: TRBJ2-5
v_gene: TRBV7-2
CDR3nt: TGTGCCAGCAGCTTAAATGGGGGGACTCGAGAGACCCAGTACTTC
CDR3aa: CASSLNGGTRETQYF

d_gene: NA
abundance: NA
j_gene: TRBJ1-5
v_gene: TRBV29-1
CDR3nt: TGCAGCGTTAGGTCAGGGTCGATTGGCAATCAGCCCCAGCATTTT
CDR3aa: CSVRSGSIGNQPQHF

d_gene: NA
abundance: many
j_gene: TRBJ2-2
v_gene: TRBV6-5
CDR3nt: TGTGCCAGCAGTGCGCGTGCCGGGGAGCTGTTTTTT
CDR3aa: CASSARAGELFF

d_gene: NA
abundance: NA
j_gene: TRBJ2-5
v_gene: TRBV9
CDR3nt: TGTGCCAGCAGCGTAGGGACACTCCCGGGAGAGACCCAGTACTTC
CDR3aa: CASSVGTLPGETQYF

d_gene: TRBD2
abundance: NA
j_gene: TRBJ2-3
v_gene: TRBV7-3
CDR3nt: TGTGCCAGCAGCCGATGGGGACTAGCGGGCACAGATACGCAGTATTTT
CDR3aa: CASSRWGLAGTDTQYF

d_gene: NA
abundance: few
j_gene: TRBJ2-7
v_gene: TRBV29-1
CDR3nt: TGCAGCGTTGTGGCGTCGGGTTGGGGGGAGCAGTACTTC
CDR3aa: CSVVASGWGEQYF

d_gene: TRBD1
abundance: NA
j_gene: TRBJ2-1
v_gene: TRBV5-1
CDR3nt: TGCGCCAGCAGCATTGGACAGGGTTCCTACAATGAGCAGTTCTTC
CDR3aa: CASSIGQGSYNEQFF

d_gene: TRBD2
abundance: NA
j_gene: TRBJ2-5
v_gene: TRBV15
CDR3nt: TGTGCCACCAGCGGAGGACTAGCGGGAGCGGGGGAGACCCAGTACTTC
CDR3aa: CATSGGLAGAGETQYF

d_gene: NA
abundance: few
j_gene: TRBJ2-7
v_gene: TRBV6-5
CDR3nt: TGTGCCAGCAGTTACAAACGAAGCTCCTACGAGCAGTACTTC
CDR3aa: CASSYKRSSYEQYF

d_gene: TRBD2
abundance: few
j_gene: TRBJ2-1
v_gene: TRBV7-3
CDR3nt: TGTGCCAGCAGCTACGGGACTAGAGTCGATGAGCAGTTCTTC
CDR3aa: CASSYGTRVDEQFF